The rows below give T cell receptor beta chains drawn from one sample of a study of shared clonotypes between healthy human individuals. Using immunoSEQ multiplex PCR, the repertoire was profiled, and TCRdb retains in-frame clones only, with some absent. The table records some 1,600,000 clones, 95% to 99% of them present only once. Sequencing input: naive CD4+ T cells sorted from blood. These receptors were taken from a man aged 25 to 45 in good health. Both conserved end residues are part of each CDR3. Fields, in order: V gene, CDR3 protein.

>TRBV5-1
CASSSRQGTEQYF
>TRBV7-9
CASSLAETGFGQNEKLFF
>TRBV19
CASSILDRSNQPQHF
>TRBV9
CASSFGTDSYEQYF
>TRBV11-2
CASSSPLSIYF
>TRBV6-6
CASSAGTSFQPQHF
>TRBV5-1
CASSGAGAGVGSDTQYF
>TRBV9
CASSGVSPEQYF
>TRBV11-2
CASSLALGLALAGAEQYF
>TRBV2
CASSERGLAVIGEQYF
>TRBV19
CASSMGSGQGFYEQYF
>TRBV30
CAWSVRRGSGNTIYF
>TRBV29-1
CSVLEGPGANVLTF
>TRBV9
CASSVGPGGTHYEQYF
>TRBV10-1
CASSKQVSTDTQYF
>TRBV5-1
CASSLVFDSGRVGEQFF
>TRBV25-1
CASMKNTEAFF
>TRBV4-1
CASSRGTSGVDEQFF
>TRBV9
CASSVGGVGYEQYF
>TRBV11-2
CASSKRQGLHEQFF
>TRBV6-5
CASSYLGNFDEQYF
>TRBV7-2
CASSSSGPDTQYF
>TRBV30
CAWSGLAGNEQFF
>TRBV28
CASSRQAGTNQPQHF
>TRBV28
CASSTMGQGAYEQYF
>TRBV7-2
CASSLEPGGLNTGELFF
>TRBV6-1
CASMGEGGSNQPQHF
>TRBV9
CASSPLYSSGEQYF
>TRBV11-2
CASSAPHEQYF
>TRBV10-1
CASSGQGSGANVLTF
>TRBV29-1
CSVEDPGGANAEAFF
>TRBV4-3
CASSQLMGGSYNEQFF
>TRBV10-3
CAISAGGMSDTQYF
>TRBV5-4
CASSLEMTSGRREQFF
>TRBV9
CASSVTKTETQYF
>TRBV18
CASSPTGGDWGGNQPQHF
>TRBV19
CASRTGSYTGELFF
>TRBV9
CASSTRAGEKLFF
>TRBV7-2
CASSLRFGLGALNTEAFF
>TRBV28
CASRSPLGLNNQPQHF
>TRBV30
CAWSLGRERGNEQFF